A selection of T cell receptor beta chains follows, all from one sample in a study of shared clonotypes between healthy human individuals. Sequencing was performed with immunoSEQ multiplex PCR; in TCRdb, only in-frame clones are kept and a portion is missing. The sample has roughly 1 million clones; roughly 70% are singletons. The sample comprised memory CD4+ T cells sorted from blood. The origin of the receptors is a man younger than 35 in good health. Each CDR3 is given with its conserved first and last residue. Fields, in order: J gene, V gene, clone size, D gene, CDR3 DNA, CDR3 protein. D genes are given only for firm matches. Rows may omit the clone size; those that give it use once, few, many or a size class.

j_gene: TRBJ2-2; v_gene: TRBV4-1; abundance: -; d_gene: -; CDR3nt: TGCGCCAGCAGCCTAGAAAGGGGGGGCGGCACCGGGGAGCTGTTTTTT; CDR3aa: CASSLERGGGTGELFF
j_gene: TRBJ1-1; v_gene: TRBV30; abundance: few; d_gene: -; CDR3nt: TGTGCCTGGAGGGGCAGCTACACTGAAGCTTTCTTT; CDR3aa: CAWRGSYTEAFF
j_gene: TRBJ2-5; v_gene: TRBV5-1; abundance: -; d_gene: TRBD1; CDR3nt: TGCGCCAGCAGCTTGGGGGCCCGACAGGGGCTTCAAGAGACCCAGTACTTC; CDR3aa: CASSLGARQGLQETQYF
j_gene: TRBJ2-1; v_gene: TRBV11-3; abundance: few; d_gene: -; CDR3nt: TGTGCCAGCAGCTTAGGAGGCGGGAGTAGGGGGTATGAGCAGTTCTTC; CDR3aa: CASSLGGGSRGYEQFF
j_gene: TRBJ2-1; v_gene: TRBV7-3; abundance: few; d_gene: -; CDR3nt: TGTGCCAGCAGCTTAACTACAGGCAAAAATGAGCAGTTCTTC; CDR3aa: CASSLTTGKNEQFF
j_gene: TRBJ1-2; v_gene: TRBV9; abundance: -; d_gene: -; CDR3nt: TGTGCCAGCAGCGTAGGGACCGTATCTGACTATGGCTACACCTTC; CDR3aa: CASSVGTVSDYGYTF
j_gene: TRBJ1-1; v_gene: TRBV19; abundance: -; d_gene: -; CDR3nt: TGTGCCAGTAGTATCACCGGGAACACTGAAGCTTTCTTT; CDR3aa: CASSITGNTEAFF
j_gene: TRBJ2-2; v_gene: TRBV27; abundance: -; d_gene: -; CDR3nt: TGTGCCAGCGGGCCCGGACAGATTTCCGGGGAGCTGTTTTTT; CDR3aa: CASGPGQISGELFF
j_gene: TRBJ2-7; v_gene: TRBV5-4; abundance: -; d_gene: -; CDR3nt: TGTGCCAGCAGCTCTGGGACGGTGACCTACGAGCAGTACTTC; CDR3aa: CASSSGTVTYEQYF
j_gene: TRBJ1-3; v_gene: TRBV14; abundance: -; d_gene: -; CDR3nt: TGTGCCAGCAGCCAAGTGGCCCACTCTGGAAACACCATATATTTT; CDR3aa: CASSQVAHSGNTIYF
j_gene: TRBJ2-5; v_gene: TRBV5-6; abundance: -; d_gene: -; CDR3nt: TGTGCCAGCACCCTACGACTAGACAGCCTAGGAGAGACCCAGTACTTC; CDR3aa: CASTLRLDSLGETQYF
j_gene: TRBJ1-1; v_gene: TRBV5-1; abundance: -; d_gene: -; CDR3nt: TGCGCCAGCAGCTTCCAAGGGGTGGGCACTGAAGCTTTCTTT; CDR3aa: CASSFQGVGTEAFF
j_gene: TRBJ2-3; v_gene: TRBV5-3; abundance: -; d_gene: -; CDR3nt: TGTGCCAGAAGCTGCGTGGGGGATACGCAGTATTTT; CDR3aa: CARSCVGDTQYF
j_gene: TRBJ1-1; v_gene: TRBV7-2; abundance: -; d_gene: TRBD1; CDR3nt: TGTGCCAGCAGCTTAGTTACAGGGGTTGACACTGAAGCTTTCTTT; CDR3aa: CASSLVTGVDTEAFF
j_gene: TRBJ1-4; v_gene: TRBV19; abundance: many; d_gene: -; CDR3nt: TGTGCCAGTACCGAGGGTGCAACTAATGAAAAACTGTTTTTT; CDR3aa: CASTEGATNEKLFF
j_gene: TRBJ1-5; v_gene: TRBV5-1; abundance: -; d_gene: -; CDR3nt: TGCGCCAGAGGGACCGTTAGCAATCAGCCCCAGCATTTT; CDR3aa: CARGTVSNQPQHF
j_gene: TRBJ1-5; v_gene: TRBV18; abundance: -; d_gene: -; CDR3nt: TGTGCCAGCTCACCATTGGAGGGTGGTCAGCCCCAGCATTTT; CDR3aa: CASSPLEGGQPQHF
j_gene: TRBJ1-2; v_gene: TRBV7-2; abundance: few; d_gene: -; CDR3nt: TGTGCCAGCAGCAACCGTGGCTCAGGGGTTGGCTACACCTTC; CDR3aa: CASSNRGSGVGYTF
j_gene: TRBJ2-2; v_gene: TRBV5-6; abundance: -; d_gene: TRBD1; CDR3nt: TGTGCCAGCAGCGGGGACAGGGGGCGCACCGGGGAGCTGTTTTTT; CDR3aa: CASSGDRGRTGELFF
j_gene: TRBJ1-6; v_gene: TRBV5-1; abundance: -; d_gene: TRBD1; CDR3nt: TGCGCCAGCAGCCCATCACAGGGGGCGCAGAATAATTCACCCCTCCACTTT; CDR3aa: CASSPSQGAQNNSPLHF
j_gene: TRBJ2-3; v_gene: TRBV5-4; abundance: few; d_gene: -; CDR3nt: TGTGCCAGCAGCTTAATAGGGGGTTCCGATACGCAGTATTTT; CDR3aa: CASSLIGGSDTQYF
j_gene: TRBJ1-1; v_gene: TRBV14; abundance: few; d_gene: -; CDR3nt: TGTGCCAGCAGCCTTCAGTTGGGGGGCACTGAAGCTTTCTTT; CDR3aa: CASSLQLGGTEAFF
j_gene: TRBJ2-3; v_gene: TRBV30; abundance: -; d_gene: TRBD2; CDR3nt: TGTGCCTATGGTATGATCGCTGGCGGGAGGTTAACAGATACGCAGTATTTT; CDR3aa: CAYGMIAGGRLTDTQYF
j_gene: TRBJ2-3; v_gene: TRBV2; abundance: -; d_gene: TRBD2; CDR3nt: TGTGCCAGCAGTGTGAAAGGGACTAGCGGGGGACCTAGCACAGATACGCAGTATTTT; CDR3aa: CASSVKGTSGGPSTDTQYF
j_gene: TRBJ1-4; v_gene: TRBV11-2; abundance: -; d_gene: -; CDR3nt: TGTGCCAGCAGCTCGCTAGGAACTAATGAAAAACTGTTTTTT; CDR3aa: CASSSLGTNEKLFF
j_gene: TRBJ2-1; v_gene: TRBV7-2; abundance: -; d_gene: -; CDR3nt: TGTGCCAGCAGCTTAATTGGCGTGCTCAATGAGCAGTTCTTC; CDR3aa: CASSLIGVLNEQFF
j_gene: TRBJ2-7; v_gene: TRBV6-5; abundance: once; d_gene: TRBD2; CDR3nt: TGTGCCGTTCGCGGGGGATACTACGAGCAGTACTTC; CDR3aa: CAVRGGYYEQYF
j_gene: TRBJ1-2; v_gene: TRBV5-6; abundance: few; d_gene: TRBD1; CDR3nt: TGTGCCAGCAGCTTCGGACAGGGGGCTGGCTACACCTTC; CDR3aa: CASSFGQGAGYTF
j_gene: TRBJ2-6; v_gene: TRBV5-1; abundance: -; d_gene: -; CDR3nt: TGCGCCAGCAGGGGTGGGCAGCTTCTCTCGGGGGCCAACGTCCTGACTTTC; CDR3aa: CASRGGQLLSGANVLTF
j_gene: TRBJ1-5; v_gene: TRBV19; abundance: few; d_gene: TRBD1; CDR3nt: TGTGCCAGTAGTATTTTGGACAGGGACAATCAGCCCCAGCATTTT; CDR3aa: CASSILDRDNQPQHF
j_gene: TRBJ1-1; v_gene: TRBV19; abundance: few; d_gene: TRBD1; CDR3nt: TGTGCCAGTAGTAATGACAGGGGAATAAACACTGAAGCTTTCTTT; CDR3aa: CASSNDRGINTEAFF
j_gene: TRBJ1-2; v_gene: TRBV5-1; abundance: -; d_gene: -; CDR3nt: TGCGCCAGCAGCTTGGGGGGCCCTCTCTATGGCTACACCTTC; CDR3aa: CASSLGGPLYGYTF
j_gene: TRBJ2-2; v_gene: TRBV28; abundance: -; d_gene: -; CDR3nt: TGTGCCAGCCTCCCCCGGGGGCGCTTCACTACCGCCGGGGAGCTGTTTTTT; CDR3aa: CASLPRGRFTTAGELFF
j_gene: TRBJ2-7; v_gene: TRBV5-4; abundance: once; d_gene: TRBD2; CDR3nt: TGTGCCAGCAGCATGGGGCTAGCGGGACTTGAGCAGTACTTC; CDR3aa: CASSMGLAGLEQYF
j_gene: TRBJ2-3; v_gene: TRBV30; abundance: -; d_gene: TRBD2; CDR3nt: TGTGCCTGGAGTACGGGATCAGCGGGAAATACGCAGTATTTT; CDR3aa: CAWSTGSAGNTQYF
j_gene: TRBJ1-1; v_gene: TRBV18; abundance: once; d_gene: -; CDR3nt: TGTGCCAGCTCCCCCCGGGGGGAGGAAGCTTTCTTT; CDR3aa: CASSPRGEEAFF
j_gene: TRBJ2-2; v_gene: TRBV5-1; abundance: -; d_gene: -; CDR3nt: TGCGCCAGCAGCACGAGGGAAAACACCGGGGAGCTGTTTTTT; CDR3aa: CASSTRENTGELFF
j_gene: TRBJ2-7; v_gene: TRBV5-1; abundance: -; d_gene: -; CDR3nt: TGCGCCAGCAGCTTGGAGGGCTACTACGAGCAGTACTTC; CDR3aa: CASSLEGYYEQYF
j_gene: TRBJ2-1; v_gene: TRBV5-1; abundance: -; d_gene: TRBD2; CDR3nt: TGCGCCAGCAGCTGGACTAGCGGAGTTTACAATGAGCAGTTCTTC; CDR3aa: CASSWTSGVYNEQFF
j_gene: TRBJ2-1; v_gene: TRBV10-1; abundance: -; d_gene: -; CDR3nt: TGCGCCAGCAGTGACCGTCGGGGAGGGGGTCTAGGGAATGAGCAGTTCTTC; CDR3aa: CASSDRRGGGLGNEQFF
j_gene: TRBJ2-5; v_gene: TRBV7-3; abundance: -; d_gene: TRBD1; CDR3nt: TGTGCCAGCAGCTTAGGGGGACAGACACAAGAGACCCAGTACTTC; CDR3aa: CASSLGGQTQETQYF
j_gene: TRBJ1-2; v_gene: TRBV19; abundance: -; d_gene: TRBD1; CDR3nt: TGTGCCAGTAGGGGACAGGGGGCCAGTGGCTACACCTTC; CDR3aa: CASRGQGASGYTF
j_gene: TRBJ1-3; v_gene: TRBV30; abundance: -; d_gene: -; CDR3nt: TGTGCCTGGAGTGTACTTGTAGGCAACACCATATATTTT; CDR3aa: CAWSVLVGNTIYF
j_gene: TRBJ2-2; v_gene: TRBV27; abundance: -; d_gene: -; CDR3nt: TGTGCCAGCAGAGGAAGGGGCACCGGGGAGCTGTTTTTT; CDR3aa: CASRGRGTGELFF
j_gene: TRBJ2-6; v_gene: TRBV6-1; abundance: -; d_gene: -; CDR3nt: TGTGCCAGCAGTGGGTCGGGGGCCAACGTCCTGACTTTC; CDR3aa: CASSGSGANVLTF